This T cell receptor (beta chain) is from a study of shared clonotypes between healthy human individuals. Clones were read by immunoSEQ multiplex PCR, and TCRdb kept only the in-frame ones, dropping some. Of 550,000 to 800,000 clones in the sample, about 90% were seen once. Study-wide findings and caveats: Few donors limited the genetic and exposure-history diversity represented. Clonotype sharing across donors was expected to vary with sequencing depth.

CD8 memory comprised CD45RO+ plus CCR7-negative CD45RA+ TemRA cells. Concerning this clone: Its target is not known.

Germline V gene data show CDR1 as LNHDA and CDR2 as SQIVND (reference sequence). Trimming shortened V by 4 bases and J by 5 bases, and 12 bases separated the two germline ends. The length of the CDR3 is 13 residues. The sequenced material came from memory CD8+ T cells from PBMCs. Subset here: CD45RO+ cells pooled with CCR7-negative TemRA cells. The clonotype was recovered from a man aged 18-30 years in good health. Some clones in this sample may be carry-over from other donors' samples. V gene TRBV19 combines with J gene TRBJ2-7; D not certain. In DNA form, the CDR3 reads TGTGCCAGTAGTAATCGAGGATCCGACGAGCAGTACTTC. Translation: CASSNRGSDEQYF.